These 2 T cell receptor beta chains share one sample of origin, sequenced in a study of shared clonotypes between healthy human individuals. CD45RO-negative, CCR7-positively selected cells formed the naive CD8 fraction, excluding terminally differentiated effector memory CD45RA+ cells. TCRdb keeps only in-frame clones here, not all; method: immunoSEQ multiplex PCR. The profile shows some 800,000 clones, almost 95% of them singletons. Sequenced: naive CD8+ T cells sorted from blood. The receptors shown here come from a man under 40 in good health.

This rearrangement joins TRBV9 to TRBJ2-7; 10 bases fit TRBD2. The CDR3 runs 16 residues. Germline assignment: CDR1 SGDLS and CDR2 YYNGEE. The trim removed 0 bases at V and 3 bases at J, leaving 6 bases unmatched. The chain's CDR3 is CASSVEGTSVLYEQYF. The CDR3 DNA sequence: TGTGCCAGCAGCGTAGAAGGGACTAGCGTGCTCTACGAGCAGTACTTC.

The CDR3 is CASSPGQGLYEQYF. The CDR3 nucleotides are TGTGCCAGTAGTCCGGGACAGGGACTCTACGAGCAGTACTTC. The chain is built from TRBV19 and TRBJ2-7; 9 nucleotides line up with TRBD1. Trimming removed 5 bases from V and 3 bases from J; junction bases left unmatched: 5. The CDR3 spans 14 residues. The germline CDR1 and CDR2 sequences are LNHDA and SQIVND (reference sequence).